This is a list of T cell receptor beta chains from one sample in a study of OX40 agonist ivuxolimab in advanced cancers. Only in-frame clones appear in the TCRdb table, and some are missing; sequencing was by immunoSEQ multiplex PCR. This sample has roughly 19,000 clones, with roughly 80% found just once. The material sequenced was CD4+ or CD8+ T cells sorted from blood, taken in a trial of the OX40 agonist ivuxolimab. Receptors originate from an adult with an advanced solid tumor such as melanoma, head and neck, liver or kidney cancer. Both conserved end residues are part of each CDR3. Each record gives: clone size, D gene, J gene, V gene, CDR3 protein, CDR3 DNA. The D gene is left open where the match is weak. Only part of the rows carry a size: once, few, many, or a class if the clone is expanded.

abundance: NA
d_gene: TRBD1
j_gene: TRBJ2-7
v_gene: TRBV29-1
CDR3aa: CSVDRQGHEQYF
CDR3nt: TGCAGCGTTGACCGACAGGGGCATGAGCAGTACTTC

abundance: NA
d_gene: NA
j_gene: TRBJ2-3
v_gene: TRBV7-9
CDR3aa: CASSKVVEDTQYF
CDR3nt: TGTGCCAGCAGCAAAGTCGTGGAGGATACGCAGTATTTT

abundance: few
d_gene: NA
j_gene: TRBJ1-5
v_gene: TRBV16
CDR3aa: CASSQSIDRNQPQHF
CDR3nt: TGTGCCAGCAGCCAATCGATCGATCGGAATCAGCCCCAGCATTTT

abundance: NA
d_gene: NA
j_gene: TRBJ2-7
v_gene: TRBV27
CDR3aa: CASSLGNEQYF
CDR3nt: TGTGCCAGCAGTTTAGGGAACGAGCAGTACTTC

abundance: NA
d_gene: NA
j_gene: TRBJ1-3
v_gene: TRBV2
CDR3aa: CASSEALQYAGNTIYF
CDR3nt: TGTGCCAGCAGTGAAGCGCTTCAGTACGCGGGAAACACCATATATTTT

abundance: NA
d_gene: NA
j_gene: TRBJ1-4
v_gene: TRBV2
CDR3aa: CASSGPTGLGEKLFF
CDR3nt: TGTGCCAGCAGTGGGCCGACAGGACTCGGTGAAAAACTGTTTTTT

abundance: NA
d_gene: NA
j_gene: TRBJ2-6
v_gene: TRBV6-5
CDR3aa: CASRAGANVLTF
CDR3nt: TGTGCCAGCAGGGCTGGGGCCAACGTCCTGACTTTC

abundance: NA
d_gene: NA
j_gene: TRBJ2-1
v_gene: TRBV5-4
CDR3aa: CASSSTSNEQFF
CDR3nt: TGTGCCAGCAGCTCGACTAGCAATGAGCAGTTCTTC

abundance: NA
d_gene: NA
j_gene: TRBJ1-1
v_gene: TRBV11-2
CDR3aa: CASSLGDTEAFF
CDR3nt: TGTGCCAGCAGCTTAGGGGACACTGAAGCTTTCTTT

abundance: once
d_gene: NA
j_gene: TRBJ2-7
v_gene: TRBV29-1
CDR3aa: CSVNRETGKQYF
CDR3nt: TGCAGCGTTAACCGGGAGACAGGAAAGCAGTACTTC

abundance: NA
d_gene: NA
j_gene: TRBJ1-1
v_gene: TRBV27
CDR3aa: CASSPYGGEGTEAFF
CDR3nt: TGTGCCAGCAGCCCTTATGGGGGGGAGGGAACTGAAGCTTTCTTT

abundance: medium-sized
d_gene: TRBD1
j_gene: TRBJ1-3
v_gene: TRBV28
CDR3aa: CASSLYQGAHTIYF
CDR3nt: TGTGCCAGCAGTTTATATCAGGGGGCGCACACCATATATTTT

abundance: NA
d_gene: NA
j_gene: TRBJ2-7
v_gene: TRBV2
CDR3aa: CASSPELGVYEQYF
CDR3nt: TGTGCCAGCAGTCCGGAATTAGGGGTCTACGAGCAGTACTTC

abundance: NA
d_gene: NA
j_gene: TRBJ1-3
v_gene: TRBV4-1
CDR3aa: CASRDTSGNTIYF
CDR3nt: TGCGCCAGCCGGGACACCTCTGGAAACACCATATATTTT

abundance: once
d_gene: NA
j_gene: TRBJ2-3
v_gene: TRBV5-6
CDR3aa: CASSHTDTQYF
CDR3nt: TGTGCCAGCAGCCACACAGATACGCAGTATTTT

abundance: NA
d_gene: TRBD1
j_gene: TRBJ1-1
v_gene: TRBV5-1
CDR3aa: CASSLAGTGVNTEAFF
CDR3nt: TGCGCCAGCAGCTTAGCCGGGACAGGGGTTAACACTGAAGCTTTCTTT

abundance: NA
d_gene: NA
j_gene: TRBJ2-1
v_gene: TRBV11-3
CDR3aa: CASSRSSYNEQFF
CDR3nt: TGTGCCAGCAGCAGGAGCTCCTACAATGAGCAGTTCTTC

abundance: NA
d_gene: NA
j_gene: TRBJ2-7
v_gene: TRBV6-6
CDR3aa: CASSLGYEQYF
CDR3nt: TGTGCCAGCAGCCTAGGCTACGAGCAGTACTTC

abundance: medium-sized
d_gene: NA
j_gene: TRBJ1-5
v_gene: TRBV4-1
CDR3aa: CASSQDRALAQPQHF
CDR3nt: TGCGCCAGCAGCCAAGATAGGGCTCTAGCGCAGCCCCAGCATTTT

abundance: NA
d_gene: NA
j_gene: TRBJ1-1
v_gene: TRBV27
CDR3aa: CASKGGEGYTEAFF
CDR3nt: TGTGCCAGCAAGGGGGGAGAGGGGTACACTGAAGCTTTCTTT

abundance: NA
d_gene: NA
j_gene: TRBJ1-1
v_gene: TRBV7-9
CDR3aa: CASSPGGGRGTEAFF
CDR3nt: TGTGCCAGCAGCCCCGGAGGGGGGAGGGGGACTGAAGCTTTCTTT

abundance: NA
d_gene: TRBD2
j_gene: TRBJ2-2
v_gene: TRBV2
CDR3aa: CASGGGEDTGELFF
CDR3nt: TGTGCCAGCGGGGGAGGGGAGGACACCGGGGAGCTGTTTTTT

abundance: NA
d_gene: NA
j_gene: TRBJ2-3
v_gene: TRBV10-1
CDR3aa: CASSGRGGKGTDTQYF
CDR3nt: TGCGCCAGCAGTGGACGAGGGGGGAAGGGCACAGATACGCAGTATTTT

abundance: once
d_gene: NA
j_gene: TRBJ1-2
v_gene: TRBV25-1
CDR3aa: CASSDGANYGYTF
CDR3nt: TGTGCCAGCAGTGATGGAGCTAACTATGGCTACACCTTC

abundance: NA
d_gene: NA
j_gene: TRBJ1-3
v_gene: TRBV28
CDR3aa: CAAAPLSSGNTIYF
CDR3nt: TGTGCCGCAGCCCCGTTAAGCTCTGGAAACACCATATATTTT

abundance: NA
d_gene: NA
j_gene: TRBJ1-4
v_gene: TRBV5-6
CDR3aa: CASSLSAGVGKLFF
CDR3nt: TGTGCCAGCAGCTTGTCAGCGGGCGTGGGAAAACTGTTTTTT

abundance: NA
d_gene: TRBD1
j_gene: TRBJ2-3
v_gene: TRBV27
CDR3aa: CASSPGQGIDTQYF
CDR3nt: TGTGCCAGCAGTCCGGGACAGGGGATAGATACGCAGTATTTT

abundance: NA
d_gene: TRBD1
j_gene: TRBJ2-1
v_gene: TRBV7-3
CDR3aa: CASSLRDRESYNEQFF
CDR3nt: TGTGCCAGCAGCTTGCGGGACAGGGAAAGTTACAATGAGCAGTTCTTC

abundance: few
d_gene: NA
j_gene: TRBJ2-7
v_gene: TRBV11-3
CDR3aa: CASSLSPASYEQYF
CDR3nt: TGTGCCAGCAGCTTAAGCCCAGCCTCCTACGAGCAGTACTTC

abundance: NA
d_gene: NA
j_gene: TRBJ1-6
v_gene: TRBV6-6
CDR3aa: CASSPGNSPLHF
CDR3nt: TGTGCCAGCAGCCCAGGAAATTCACCCCTCCACTTT

abundance: few
d_gene: NA
j_gene: TRBJ1-5
v_gene: TRBV19
CDR3aa: CASSMFNQPQHF
CDR3nt: TGTGCCAGTAGTATGTTTAATCAGCCCCAGCATTTT

abundance: NA
d_gene: NA
j_gene: TRBJ1-2
v_gene: TRBV4-1
CDR3aa: CASSQGGGHSYGYTF
CDR3nt: TGCGCCAGCAGCCAAGGGGGGGGACATAGCTATGGCTACACCTTC

abundance: NA
d_gene: TRBD2
j_gene: TRBJ2-3
v_gene: TRBV6-4
CDR3aa: CASSEDQRGNTDTQYF
CDR3nt: TGTGCCAGCAGTGAAGACCAGCGGGGGAACACAGATACGCAGTATTTT

abundance: NA
d_gene: NA
j_gene: TRBJ1-1
v_gene: TRBV5-4
CDR3aa: CASSDPPSTEAFF
CDR3nt: TGTGCCAGCAGCGATCCACCCAGCACTGAAGCTTTCTTT

abundance: NA
d_gene: TRBD2
j_gene: TRBJ2-2
v_gene: TRBV23-1
CDR3aa: CASSQPNPGGRPWNTGELFF
CDR3nt: TGCGCCAGCAGTCAACCAAATCCCGGCGGGAGGCCATGGAACACCGGGGAGCTGTTTTTT

abundance: NA
d_gene: NA
j_gene: TRBJ2-1
v_gene: TRBV18
CDR3aa: CASSPRASTYNEQFF
CDR3nt: TGTGCCAGCTCACCACGGGCAAGTACCTACAATGAGCAGTTCTTC

abundance: NA
d_gene: NA
j_gene: TRBJ2-7
v_gene: TRBV27
CDR3aa: CATHNGAEPSYEQYF
CDR3nt: TGTGCCACCCACAACGGGGCGGAACCTTCCTACGAGCAGTACTTC

abundance: hyperexpanded
d_gene: NA
j_gene: TRBJ1-5
v_gene: TRBV28
CDR3aa: CASNPAEGFNQPQHF
CDR3nt: TGTGCCAGCAACCCAGCGGAGGGGTTCAATCAGCCCCAGCATTTT

abundance: NA
d_gene: TRBD1
j_gene: TRBJ1-1
v_gene: TRBV19
CDR3aa: CASSIGTGGNTEAFF
CDR3nt: TGTGCCAGTAGTATAGGCACAGGGGGCAACACTGAAGCTTTCTTT

abundance: NA
d_gene: NA
j_gene: TRBJ2-3
v_gene: TRBV5-6
CDR3aa: CASSSLTATQYF
CDR3nt: TGTGCCAGCAGCTCCCTAACGGCTACGCAGTATTTT

abundance: NA
d_gene: NA
j_gene: TRBJ2-7
v_gene: TRBV6-1
CDR3aa: CASSEWGGDSYEQYF
CDR3nt: TGTGCCAGCAGTGAATGGGGGGGCGACTCCTACGAGCAGTACTTC

abundance: NA
d_gene: NA
j_gene: TRBJ2-7
v_gene: TRBV7-9
CDR3aa: CASSRLSLVGEQYF
CDR3nt: TGTGCCAGCAGCCGCCTAAGCTTGGTGGGCGAGCAGTACTTC

abundance: NA
d_gene: TRBD1
j_gene: TRBJ1-2
v_gene: TRBV4-3
CDR3aa: CASSQRTGVNYGYTF
CDR3nt: TGCGCCAGCAGCCAGAGGACAGGCGTTAACTATGGCTACACCTTC

abundance: NA
d_gene: TRBD1
j_gene: TRBJ1-3
v_gene: TRBV4-1
CDR3aa: CASSQEGQGTGNTIYF
CDR3nt: TGCGCCAGCAGCCAAGAAGGACAGGGAACTGGAAACACCATATATTTT

abundance: NA
d_gene: NA
j_gene: TRBJ2-3
v_gene: TRBV20-1
CDR3aa: CSARLGDTQYF
CDR3nt: TGCAGTGCTAGGCTTGGGGATACGCAGTATTTT

abundance: NA
d_gene: TRBD1
j_gene: TRBJ1-1
v_gene: TRBV7-9
CDR3aa: CASSIYSGGTEAFF
CDR3nt: TGTGCCAGCAGCATCTATTCAGGGGGCACTGAAGCTTTCTTT

abundance: once
d_gene: TRBD2
j_gene: TRBJ2-3
v_gene: TRBV29-1
CDR3aa: CSVEGLAGEVTDTQYF
CDR3nt: TGCAGCGTCGAGGGGCTCGCGGGGGAAGTCACAGATACGCAGTATTTT

abundance: NA
d_gene: NA
j_gene: TRBJ2-7
v_gene: TRBV7-9
CDR3aa: CASSRMGRAVTSYEQYF
CDR3nt: TGTGCCAGCAGCCGGATGGGTAGGGCTGTTACGTCCTACGAGCAGTACTTC

abundance: NA
d_gene: NA
j_gene: TRBJ2-3
v_gene: TRBV7-3
CDR3aa: CASSLDPTGDTQYF
CDR3nt: TGTGCCAGCAGCTTGGACCCGACTGGAGATACGCAGTATTTT

abundance: NA
d_gene: TRBD1
j_gene: TRBJ1-2
v_gene: TRBV14
CDR3aa: CASSQVGTGQDYGYTF
CDR3nt: TGTGCCAGCAGCCAAGTCGGGACAGGGCAAGACTATGGCTACACCTTC

abundance: NA
d_gene: NA
j_gene: TRBJ2-2
v_gene: TRBV7-9
CDR3aa: CASSLVVAPTGELFF
CDR3nt: TGTGCCAGCAGCTTAGTGGTGGCGCCCACCGGGGAGCTGTTTTTT

abundance: NA
d_gene: NA
j_gene: TRBJ1-5
v_gene: TRBV30
CDR3aa: CAWSVGGVNQPQHF
CDR3nt: TGTGCCTGGAGTGTAGGGGGGGTCAATCAGCCCCAGCATTTT

abundance: NA
d_gene: TRBD2
j_gene: TRBJ2-3
v_gene: TRBV5-1
CDR3aa: CASSPRTSGLHRTDTQYF
CDR3nt: TGCGCCAGCAGCCCCCGGACTAGCGGATTACATCGCACAGATACGCAGTATTTT

abundance: few
d_gene: NA
j_gene: TRBJ2-1
v_gene: TRBV9
CDR3aa: CASTKGSRDNEQFF
CDR3nt: TGTGCCAGCACGAAAGGGTCTAGAGACAATGAGCAGTTCTTC

abundance: NA
d_gene: NA
j_gene: TRBJ2-3
v_gene: TRBV9
CDR3aa: CASSVGVGTDTQYF
CDR3nt: TGTGCCAGCAGCGTAGGAGTCGGTACAGATACGCAGTATTTT